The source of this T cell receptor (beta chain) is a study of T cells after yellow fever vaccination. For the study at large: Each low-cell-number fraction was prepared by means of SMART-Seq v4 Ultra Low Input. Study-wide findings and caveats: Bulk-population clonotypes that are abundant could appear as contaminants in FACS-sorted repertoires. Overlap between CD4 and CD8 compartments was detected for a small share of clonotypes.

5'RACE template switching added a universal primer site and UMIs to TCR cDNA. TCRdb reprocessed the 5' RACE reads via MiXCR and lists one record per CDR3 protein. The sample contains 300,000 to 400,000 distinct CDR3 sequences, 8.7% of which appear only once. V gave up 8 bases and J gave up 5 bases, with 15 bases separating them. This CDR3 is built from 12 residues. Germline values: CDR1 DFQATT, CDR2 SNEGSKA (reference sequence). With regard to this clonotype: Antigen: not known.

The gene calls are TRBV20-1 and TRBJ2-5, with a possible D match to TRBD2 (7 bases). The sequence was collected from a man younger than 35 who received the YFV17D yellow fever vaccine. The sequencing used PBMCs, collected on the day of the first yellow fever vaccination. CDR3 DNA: TGCAGTCCCTGGGGGGGGCTGGAGACCCAGTACTTC. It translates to CSPWGGLETQYF.